This passage covers 25 T cell receptor beta chains from one sample sequenced in a study of T cells in localized non-small cell lung cancer. Generated by immunoSEQ multiplex PCR, the TCRdb table keeps only in-frame clones and is missing some. The profile shows some 30,000 clones, 78% of them singletons. Sequences were derived from peripheral blood, sampled before any cancer treatment. The receptors were sampled from a male donor older than 55 with stage II squamous cell lung carcinoma.

The gene calls are TRBV19 and TRBJ1-1; no reliable D call. Germline CDR1 is LNHDA and CDR2 is SQIVND (reference sequence). Trimming took off 7 bases at V and 2 bases at J, with 17 bases between the two ends. The CDR3 covers 15 residues. The CDR3 reads CASIGWQALNTEAFF. The CDR3 region has the DNA TGTGCCAGTATTGGGTGGCAGGCCTTAAACACTGAAGCTTTCTTT.

The chain recombines TRBV7-2 with TRBJ2-2; D not certain. The germline V gene encodes CDR1 SGHTA and CDR2 FQGNSA. This CDR3 is built from 14 residues. With 4 bases removed from V and 4 bases from J, the gap between germline ends came to 10 bases. CDR3 coding DNA: TGTGCCAGCAGCTCCCTCCGGGCCACCGGGGAGCTGTTTTTT. Translating gives CASSSLRATGELFF.

This chain connects TRBV5-4 to TRBJ1-2; 7 bases are shared with TRBD1. The CDR3 spans 15 residues. Germline V gene data show CDR1 as SGHNT and CDR2 as YYREEE (reference sequence). With V trimmed by 2 bases and J by 3 bases, 7 bases remained unmatched. The CDR3 region is CASSFLTGVDYGYTF. The CDR3 DNA is TGTGCCAGCAGCTTCCTCACAGGGGTTGACTATGGCTACACCTTC.

This clone was detected only once. The chain joins TRBV19 to TRBJ1-1; 8 positions match TRBD1. Germline assignment: CDR1 LNHDA and CDR2 SQIVND (reference sequence). The CDR3 totals 13 residues. Here the CDR3 DNA reads TGTGCTGTGTCCTCGACAGGGGTGACTGAAGCTTTCTTT. Encoded protein: CAVSSTGVTEAFF.

This clone was detected once. The rearrangement uses TRBV4-2 and TRBJ1-1; no clear D gene. Deletions cut 0 bases from V and 1 base from J, with 15 bases between. CDR1 is LGHNA and CDR2 is YNFKEQ in the germline V gene. The CDR3 runs to 17 residues. The CDR3 protein is CASSQEQVMAANTEAFF. In nucleotides, the CDR3 is TGTGCCAGCAGCCAAGAGCAGGTTATGGCGGCGAACACTGAAGCTTTCTTT.

The rearrangement links TRBV27 to TRBJ2-1; 7 positions match TRBD1. CDR3 size: 14 residues. Germline-derived CDR1 and CDR2 are MNHEY and SMNVEV (reference sequence). Unmatched junction bases numbered 2, after V lost 2 bases and J lost 4 bases. As DNA, the CDR3 is TGTGCCAGCAGTTTAATGGGACAGTACAATGAGCAGTTCTTC. Amino acid sequence: CASSLMGQYNEQFF.

The chain carries TRBV2 and TRBJ1-5, with 9 nucleotides matching TRBD1. Trimming removed 5 bases from V and 7 bases from J; junction bases left unmatched: 9. Looked up from germline, CDR1 is SNHLY and CDR2 is FYNNEI. This CDR3 comprises 15 residues. CDR3 coding DNA: TGTGCCAGCAGTTTGGACAGGGGATCAGGGCAGCCCCAGCATTTT. Protein product: CASSLDRGSGQPQHF.

The chain combines TRBV9 with TRBJ2-1, with D perhaps TRBD1 (6 bases). The CDR3 is made up of 14 amino acids. V shed 7 bases and J shed 0 bases, with 11 bases lying between them. Per germline, CDR1 SGDLS and CDR2 YYNGEE. CDR3 nucleotide sequence: TGTGCCAGCTCTGAACAGGGCTCCTACAATGAGCAGTTCTTC. It translates to CASSEQGSYNEQFF.

The chain uses TRBV14 and TRBJ1-4; weak D call: TRBD1 (5 bases). This CDR3 spans 15 amino acids. Germline loops: CDR1 SGHDN, CDR2 FVKESK. V gave up 0 bases and J gave up 7 bases, with 12 bases separating them. In nucleotides, the CDR3 is TGTGCCAGCAGCCAAGATGGGGAAGGGGTTGAAAAACTGTTTTTT. This encodes CASSQDGEGVEKLFF.

The V gene is TRBV11-2, the J gene TRBJ1-1; D remains ambiguous. This CDR3 comprises 13 residues. Germline CDR1 and CDR2: SGHAT and FQNNGV. V lost 5 bases and J lost 0, with 7 bases in between. The CDR3 protein is CASSPDVNTEAFF. In DNA form, the CDR3 reads TGTGCCAGCAGCCCAGACGTGAACACTGAAGCTTTCTTT.

The V gene is TRBV2, the J gene TRBJ2-1; D possibly corresponds to TRBD1 (6 bases). The CDR3 consists of 16 residues. Germline V lookup: CDR1 SNHLY, CDR2 FYNNEI. Deletions cut 5 bases from V and 7 bases from J, with 21 bases between. Here the CDR3 reads CASSLAGQQYGNEQFF. In DNA, the CDR3 is TGTGCCAGCAGTCTCGCCGGACAGCAATATGGTAATGAGCAGTTCTTC.

This chain connects TRBV18 to TRBJ1-4; 7 nucleotides align to TRBD1. There are 15 residues in the CDR3. CDR1 is KGHSH and CDR2 is LQKENI in the germline V gene. V gave up 2 bases and J gave up 7 bases; unmatched junction bases: 7. The CDR3 bases are TGTGCCAGCTCACCATCAGGGGGGCAAGGTGAAAAACTGTTTTTT. Protein product: CASSPSGGQGEKLFF.

The rearrangement joins TRBV2 to TRBJ1-2; D may be TRBD1 (5 bases). The CDR3 is 15 amino acids. Trimming cost V 1 base and J 5 bases, with 14 bases left between them. Germline V gene sequence: CDR1 SNHLY, CDR2 FYNNEI. This chain's CDR3 is CASSEGGPDLYGYTF. The CDR3 bases are TGTGCCAGCAGTGAAGGGGGACCGGATCTATATGGCTACACCTTC. Filled out from reference TRBV2 and TRBJ1-2, the complete variable domain reads EPEVTQTPSHQVTQMGQEVILRCVPISNHLYFYWYRQILGQKVEFLVSFYNNEISEKSEIFDDQFSVERPDGSNFTLKIRSTKLEDSAMYFCASSEGGPDLYGYTFGSGTRLTVV.

This chain links TRBV30 with TRBJ1-1, with D maybe TRBD1 (5 bases). With 7 bases removed from V and 11 bases from J, the gap between germline ends came to 23 bases. Germline loops: CDR1 GTSNPN, CDR2 SVGIG (reference sequence). This CDR3 has 13 residues. The CDR3 DNA reads as TGTGCCTTGCCTCCTACCGGGACGATAGGGGCTTTCTTT. This encodes CALPPTGTIGAFF. Filled out from reference TRBV30 and TRBJ1-1, the complete variable domain reads SQTIHQWPATLVQPVGSPLSLECTVEGTSNPNLYWYRQAAGRGLQLLFYSVGIGQISSEVPQNLSASRPQDRQFILSSKKLLLSDSGFYLCALPPTGTIGAFFGQGTRLTVV.

The genes are TRBV6-6 and TRBJ1-2, with 8 bases lining up with TRBD1. Trimming removed 6 bases from V and 5 bases from J; junction bases left unmatched: 8. Germline V gene sequence: CDR1 MNHNY, CDR2 SVGAGI (reference sequence). The CDR3 consists of 14 residues. This CDR3 reads CASRLGDRIYGYTF. The CDR3 DNA follows: TGTGCCAGCAGACTAGGGGACAGGATATATGGCTACACCTTC.

This clone was counted between two and nine times. V usage is TRBV5-1 and J usage is TRBJ2-3; D is undetermined. This CDR3 spans 14 amino acids. The germline V and J ends were trimmed by 4 bases and 4 bases, with 13 bases remaining between them. The germline V gene encodes CDR1 SGHRS and CDR2 YFSETQ. The CDR3 bases are TGCGCCAGCAGCCTCCCTGGCCGGGCAGATACGCAGTATTTT. It specifies CASSLPGRADTQYF.

The chain is built from TRBV7-9 and TRBJ1-4, with D uncertain. Germline V lookup: CDR1 SEHNR, CDR2 FQNEAQ (reference sequence). This CDR3 is built from 15 residues. Between the trimmed V and J ends, which lost 4 bases and 0 bases, there was a span of 9 bases. The CDR3 here is CASSSTPATNEKLFF. The CDR3 DNA is TGTGCCAGCAGCTCGACACCTGCAACTAATGAAAAACTGTTTTTT. Supplemented by reference TRBV7-9 and TRBJ1-4, the full variable domain reads DTGVSQNPRHKITKRGQNVTFRCDPISEHNRLYWYRQTLGQGPEFLTYFQNEAQLEKSRLLSDRFSAERPKGSFSTLEIQRTEQGDSAMYLCASSSTPATNEKLFFGSGTQLSVL.

This clone was observed a single time. The chain links TRBV29-1 to TRBJ2-3; maybe TRBD1 (5 bases). Germline V gene data show CDR1 as SQVTM and CDR2 as ANQGSEA. CDR3 size: 14 residues. Between the trimmed V and J ends, which lost 2 bases and 6 bases, there was a span of 15 bases. The CDR3 protein is CSVERTNLRDTQYF. CDR3 DNA sequence: TGCAGCGTTGAACGGACAAACCTACGGGATACGCAGTATTTT.

V gene TRBV12-5 combines with J gene TRBJ2-7, with 10 bases identical to TRBD1. This CDR3 region has 15 residues. V lost 2 bases and J lost 2; bases outside the gene matches: 3. Germline V gives CDR1 LGHNT, CDR2 FRNRAP. CDR3: CASGLPGQGPYEQYF. CDR3 bases: TGTGCTAGTGGTTTGCCGGGACAGGGGCCCTACGAGCAGTACTTC. The full variable domain, in which reference TRBV12-5 and TRBJ2-7 provide the parts outside the CDR3, is DARVTQTPRHKVTEMGQEVTMRCQPILGHNTVFWYRQTMMQGLELLAYFRNRAPLDDSGMPKDRFSAEMPDATLATLKIQPSEPRDSAVYFCASGLPGQGPYEQYFGPGTRLTVT.

A single count supports this clone. The chain uses TRBV19 and TRBJ2-2, with 8 bases matching TRBD1. J was trimmed by 5 bases and V by 10 bases; bases with no gene match: 12. The CDR3 spans 15 residues. Germline V CDR1 and CDR2: LNHDA, SQIVND (reference sequence). The CDR3 loop reads CATLHRTGNTGELFF. The CDR3 DNA reads TGTGCCACTCTCCATCGGACAGGGAATACCGGGGAGCTGTTTTTT. The full variable domain, with the rest looked up from reference TRBV19 and TRBJ2-2, is DGGITQSPKYLFRKEGQNVTLSCEQNLNHDAMYWYRQDPGQGLRLIYYSQIVNDFQKGDIAEGYSVSREKKESFPLTVTSAQKNPTAFYLCATLHRTGNTGELFFGEGSRLTVL.

The chain uses TRBV7-2 and TRBJ2-2, with D unclear. The CDR3 contains 13 residues. Deletions cut 5 bases from V and 6 bases from J, with 10 bases between. The germline V gene has CDR1 SGHTA and CDR2 FQGNSA. The CDR3 nucleotides read TGTGCCAGCAGCACGGGTCCGGCCGGGGAGCTGTTTTTT. It specifies CASSTGPAGELFF. The whole variable domain, remainder taken from reference TRBV7-2 and TRBJ2-2, is GAGVSQSPSNKVTEKGKDVELRCDPISGHTALYWYRQSLGQGLEFLIYFQGNSAPDKSGLPSDRFSAERTGGSVSTLTIQRTQQEDSAVYLCASSTGPAGELFFGEGSRLTVL.

This chain uses TRBV9 with TRBJ2-7, with 8 positions matching TRBD1. After removal of 8 bases from V and 4 bases from J, the junction contained 8 bases not matched to a gene. This CDR3 comprises 13 residues. Germline V gives CDR1 SGDLS, CDR2 YYNGEE. Written as DNA, the CDR3 is TGTGCCAGTTCGCCAGGGGGCGGTTACGAGCAGTACTTC. Translating gives CASSPGGGYEQYF.

As for this clone: An end of the junction differs from the germline gene, which may be a read error. The chain is built from TRBV29-1 and TRBJ2-7; D is unclear. Germline loops: CDR1 SQVTM, CDR2 ANQGSEA. The CDR3 totals 12 residues. The CDR3, as DNA: TGCAGCGTCGAAGGAGTGAACTACGAGCAGTACTTC. It encodes CSVEGVNYEQYF.

Written as DNA, the CDR3 is TGTGCCAGCAGCTTAGGGGGGCAGCCCAATGAGCAGTTCTTC. Translation gives CASSLGGQPNEQFF. The chain links TRBV7-8 to TRBJ2-1, with D perhaps matching TRBD1 (6 bases). The CDR3 consists of 14 residues. Germline V gene data show CDR1 as SGHVS and CDR2 as FQNEAQ. Trimming removed 1 base from V and 6 bases from J, with 10 bases in between.

The chain uses TRBV7-2 and TRBJ2-3, with TRBD2 as a possible D gene (6 bases). Trimming pared 3 bases from V and 2 bases from J, leaving 15 bases between. The CDR3 spans 16 residues. Germline V CDR1 and CDR2: SGHTA, FQGNSA. CDR3 sequence (DNA): TGTGCCAGCAGCTTGTACGGGGACTTCTACACAGATACGCAGTATTTT. Residues: CASSLYGDFYTDTQYF.